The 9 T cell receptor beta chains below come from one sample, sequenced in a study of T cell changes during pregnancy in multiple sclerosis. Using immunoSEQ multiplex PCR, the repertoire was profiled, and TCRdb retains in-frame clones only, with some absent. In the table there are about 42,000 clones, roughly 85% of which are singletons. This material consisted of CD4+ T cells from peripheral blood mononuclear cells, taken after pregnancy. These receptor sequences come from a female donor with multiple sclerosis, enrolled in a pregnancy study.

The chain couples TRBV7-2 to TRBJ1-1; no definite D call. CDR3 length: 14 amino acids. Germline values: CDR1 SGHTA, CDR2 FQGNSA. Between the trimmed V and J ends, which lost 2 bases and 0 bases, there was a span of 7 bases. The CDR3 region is CASSLRDLNTEAFF. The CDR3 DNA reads TGTGCCAGCAGCTTACGGGATTTGAACACTGAAGCTTTCTTT.

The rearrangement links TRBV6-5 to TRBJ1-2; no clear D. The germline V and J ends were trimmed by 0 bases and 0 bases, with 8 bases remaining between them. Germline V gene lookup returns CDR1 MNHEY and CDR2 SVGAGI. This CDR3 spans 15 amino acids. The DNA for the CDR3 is TGTGCCAGCAGTTACTCGAGTCCGGCTAACTATGGCTACACCTTC. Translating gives CASSYSSPANYGYTF.

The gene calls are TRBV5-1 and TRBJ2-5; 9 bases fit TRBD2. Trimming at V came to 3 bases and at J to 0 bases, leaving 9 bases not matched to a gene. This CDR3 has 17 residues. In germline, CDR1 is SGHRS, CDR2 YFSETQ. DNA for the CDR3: TGCGCCAGCAGCTATGGAAGCGGCGGGGGGGACCAAGAGACCCAGTACTTC. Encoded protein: CASSYGSGGGDQETQYF.

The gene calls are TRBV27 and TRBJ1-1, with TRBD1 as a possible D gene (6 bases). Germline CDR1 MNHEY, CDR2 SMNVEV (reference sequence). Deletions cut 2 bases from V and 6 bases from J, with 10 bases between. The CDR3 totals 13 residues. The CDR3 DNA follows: TGTGCCAGCAGTTTAAGGGGGTTGGCTGAAGCTTTCTTT. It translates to CASSLRGLAEAFF.

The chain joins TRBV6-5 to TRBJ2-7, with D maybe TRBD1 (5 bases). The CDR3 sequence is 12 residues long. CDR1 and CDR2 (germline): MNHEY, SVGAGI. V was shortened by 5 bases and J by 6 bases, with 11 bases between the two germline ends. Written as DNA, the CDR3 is TGTGCCAGCAGTGAAAGGGGAAGCGAGCAGTACTTC. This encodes CASSERGSEQYF.

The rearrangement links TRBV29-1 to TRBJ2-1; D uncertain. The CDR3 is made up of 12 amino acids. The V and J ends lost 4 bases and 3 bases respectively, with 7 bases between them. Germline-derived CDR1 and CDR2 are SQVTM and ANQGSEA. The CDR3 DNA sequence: TGCAGCGTTGGTACCGGCTACAATGAGCAGTTCTTC. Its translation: CSVGTGYNEQFF.

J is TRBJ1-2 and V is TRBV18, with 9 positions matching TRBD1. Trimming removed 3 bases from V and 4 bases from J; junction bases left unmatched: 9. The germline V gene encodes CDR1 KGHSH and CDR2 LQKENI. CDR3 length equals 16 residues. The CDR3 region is CASSPQSTGGPYGYTF. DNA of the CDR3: TGTGCCAGCTCACCCCAAAGCACAGGGGGCCCCTATGGCTACACCTTC.

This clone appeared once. The CDR3 DNA sequence: TGTGCCAGCAGACGGACAGGGGGCACACCAGATACGCAGTATTTT. Protein: CASRRTGGTPDTQYF. This chain connects TRBV28 to TRBJ2-3; 11 bases match TRBD1. CDR1 is MDHEN, CDR2 SYDVKM, per germline. The CDR3 consists of 15 residues. The V segment lost 6 bases and the J segment 4 bases; nucleotides outside the gene matches: 6.

CDR3 sequence reads: CASGTASYEQYF. The DNA of the CDR3 is TGTGCCAGCGGCACAGCTTCCTACGAGCAGTACTTC. The chain couples TRBV6-6 to TRBJ2-7; D not certain. The CDR3 has 12 residues. With 8 bases removed from V and 1 base from J, the gap between germline ends came to 9 bases. Per the germline V gene, CDR1 is MNHNY and CDR2 is SVGAGI (reference sequence).